The 14 T cell receptor beta chains given below trace back to one sample, sequenced in a study of cytomegalovirus exposure and HLA in healthy donors. Amplification used 60 Vbeta primers and 13 Jbeta primers. Produced via immunoSEQ multiplex PCR; TCRdb's table is partial and in-frame only. The sample carries 150,000 to 200,000 clones, 78% recorded once. Source material: PBMCs. The source of these receptors is a female donor in good health and CMV-seronegative.

The rearrangement uses TRBV4-2 and TRBJ2-7; D possibly corresponds to TRBD2 (5 bases). Germline CDR1 LGHNA, CDR2 YNFKEQ. Trimming removed 0 bases at V and 0 bases at J, with 12 bases between. This CDR3 is 16 amino acids long. CDR3 DNA sequence: TGTGCCAGCAGCCAAGATTGGGGAGAGAGCTCCTACGAGCAGTACTTC. Translation gives CASSQDWGESSYEQYF.

The V call is TRBV14, the J call TRBJ1-1, with 10 bases that match TRBD1. CDR3 length: 17 residues. Unmatched junction bases numbered 11, after V lost 3 bases and J lost 4 bases. Germline V CDR1 and CDR2: SGHDN, FVKESK. The CDR3, as DNA: TGTGCCAGCAGCCAGCCGGGACAGGGGTCCCTCGGCACTGAAGCTTTCTTT. It specifies CASSQPGQGSLGTEAFF.

There are a few counts of this clone. The rearrangement links TRBV4-2 to TRBJ2-5; D possibly corresponds to TRBD1 (6 bases). The germline gives CDR1 LGHNA, CDR2 YNFKEQ. V was pared by 4 bases and J by 6 bases, with 18 bases between. The CDR3 is 15 residues long. CDR3 coding DNA: TGTGCCAGCAGCCCCCCCGAACAGGGTTGGCAGACCCAGTACTTC. Translated, it gives CASSPPEQGWQTQYF.

The V and J genes are TRBV5-1 and TRBJ2-1, with D possibly TRBD2 on 5 matching bases. The CDR3 is 16 residues long. Germline loops: CDR1 SGHRS, CDR2 YFSETQ. V was clipped by 4 bases and J by 3 bases, with 17 bases between them. CDR3 nucleotides: TGCGCCAGCAGCCCAGGAGGCGGTCTGAACTACAATGAGCAGTTCTTC. This codes for CASSPGGGLNYNEQFF.

The rearrangement links TRBV2 to TRBJ1-5; possibly TRBD1 for D (5 bases). Between the trimmed V and J ends, which lost 4 bases and 2 bases, there was a span of 9 bases. The CDR3 sequence is 14 residues long. Germline V gives CDR1 SNHLY, CDR2 FYNNEI. CDR3 DNA: TGTGCCAGCAGTGTGTCACAGGGCAATCAGCCCCAGCATTTT. This gives the protein CASSVSQGNQPQHF.

The chain uses TRBV2 and TRBJ2-3; a weak D match, TRBD1 (6 bases). The V end was cut by 1 base, the J end by 4 bases, with 6 bases between. The germline CDR1 and CDR2 sequences are SNHLY and FYNNEI. This CDR3 comprises 13 residues. CDR3 nucleotide sequence: TGTGCCAGCAGTGAAGGGGGGCCAGATACGCAGTATTTT. Its protein product is CASSEGGPDTQYF.

The V gene is TRBV18, the J gene TRBJ1-4; 7 bases match TRBD1. Unmatched junction bases numbered 9, after V lost 4 bases and J lost 4 bases. Germline V lookup: CDR1 KGHSH, CDR2 LQKENI. CDR3 length: 16 amino acids. CDR3 sequence: CASSLNLGTDNEKLFF. CDR3 DNA: TGTGCCAGCTCACTCAACCTCGGGACAGATAATGAAAAACTGTTTTTT.

V is TRBV5-4 and J is TRBJ2-1, with 16 bases that match TRBD2. The CDR3 loop spans 16 amino acids. Looked up from germline, CDR1 is SGHNT and CDR2 is YYREEE (reference sequence). The ends lost 4 bases at V and 6 bases at J; junction bases unmatched: 4. This chain's CDR3 is CASSPGTSGRANEQFF. The CDR3, as DNA: TGTGCCAGCAGCCCCGGGACTAGCGGGAGGGCCAATGAGCAGTTCTTC.

The chain carries TRBV2 and TRBJ2-7; tentatively, D is TRBD1 (6 bases). Looked up from germline, CDR1 is SNHLY and CDR2 is FYNNEI. Trimming stripped 6 bases from V and 1 base from J, with 13 bases between. The CDR3 spans 14 residues. The CDR3 reads CASSGTGMSYEQYF. The DNA for the CDR3 is TGTGCCAGCAGCGGAACAGGGATGTCCTACGAGCAGTACTTC.

J is TRBJ2-7 and V is TRBV6-1; 8 bases align to TRBD1. V shed 5 bases and J 4 bases; nucleotides not matched to a gene: 7. The CDR3 is made up of 14 amino acids. The V gene's germline CDR1 is MNHNS and CDR2 SASEGT. The CDR3 region has the DNA TGTGCCAGCAGTACACGGACAGGGTCTTACGAGCAGTACTTC. Translating gives CASSTRTGSYEQYF.

This clone was seen more than once but under ten times. CDR3 coding DNA: TGCGCCAGCAGCCCTAGCGGGGGGGCATATACGCAGTATTTT. Amino acids: CASSPSGGAYTQYF. The chain recombines TRBV5-1 with TRBJ2-3; 12 bases agree with TRBD2. The CDR3 length is 14 residues. Germline CDR1 and CDR2: SGHRS and YFSETQ. J lost 7 bases, V lost 4 bases, and 4 bases had no gene match.

V usage is TRBV28 and J usage is TRBJ1-4; D gene ambiguous. V was cut by 4 bases and J by 4 bases, with 19 bases left in between. This CDR3 region has 17 residues. CDR1 MDHEN and CDR2 SYDVKM come from the germline V gene. The CDR3, as DNA: TGTGCCAGCAGTTCCCCGGATTTTACGGGTTTTAATGAAAAACTGTTTTTT. As protein: CASSSPDFTGFNEKLFF.

The J gene is TRBJ1-5, the V gene TRBV2; TRBD1 matches 8 bases. Germline CDR1 and CDR2: SNHLY and FYNNEI. Trimming cost V 4 bases and J 2 bases; bases outside gene matches: 4. The CDR3 contains 15 residues. In DNA form, the CDR3 reads TGTGCCAGCAGTGTAATGGACAGGGGCAATCAGCCCCAGCATTTT. Protein product: CASSVMDRGNQPQHF.

V gene TRBV9 combines with J gene TRBJ1-4, with 7 bases lining up with TRBD1. This CDR3 region has 14 residues. Germline loops: CDR1 SGDLS, CDR2 YYNGEE. The junction had 14 bases not matched to a gene; V was cut back by 6 bases and J by 12 bases. CDR3 DNA sequence: TGTGCCAGCACCTTGGCTTCGACAGGGACGGAACTGTTTTTT. It translates to CASTLASTGTELFF.